This T cell receptor (beta chain) comes out of a study of blood T cell repertoires in COVID-19. Study overall: The United States, Italy and Spain supplied acute and convalescent COVID-19 samples. In each case, the material was cDNA or gDNA derived from T cells, B-cell-depleted T cells, or PBMCs.

CDR1 MGHDK and CDR2 SYGVNS come from the germline V gene. CDR3 length: 13 amino acids. Trimming took off 4 bases at V and 4 bases at J, with 10 bases between the two ends. Assay: immunoSEQ multiplex PCR; the TCRdb copy retains only in-frame clones and omits some. The sample lists about 43,000 clones, 87% seen once, with about 9.1% in the top ten. V usage is TRBV25-1 and J usage is TRBJ1-1, with a weak D call TRBD1 (5 bases). The source is a woman older than 75 with active COVID-19. Input material: peripheral blood. This CDR3 reads CASSVGRGTEAFF. The CDR3 coding sequence is TGTGCCAGCAGTGTTGGGAGGGGCACTGAAGCTTTCTTT.